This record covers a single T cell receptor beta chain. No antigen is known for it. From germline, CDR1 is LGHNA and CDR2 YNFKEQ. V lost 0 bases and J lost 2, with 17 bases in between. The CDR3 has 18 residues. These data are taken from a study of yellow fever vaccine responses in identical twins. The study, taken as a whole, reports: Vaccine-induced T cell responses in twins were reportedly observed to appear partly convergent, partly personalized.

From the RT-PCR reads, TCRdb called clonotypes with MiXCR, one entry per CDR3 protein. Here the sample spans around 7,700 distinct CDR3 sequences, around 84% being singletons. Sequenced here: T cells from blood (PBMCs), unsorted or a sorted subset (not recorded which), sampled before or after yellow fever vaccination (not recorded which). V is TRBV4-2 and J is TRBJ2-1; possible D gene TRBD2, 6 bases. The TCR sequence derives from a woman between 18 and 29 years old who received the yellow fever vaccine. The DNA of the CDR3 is TGTGCCAGCAGCCAAGATCTTGGCAGCGGGCTAGCCTACAATGAGCAGTTCTTC. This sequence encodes CASSQDLGSGLAYNEQFF.